The source of this T cell receptor beta chain is a study of graft-versus-host responses after intestinal transplantation. On the study more broadly: Each patient got anti-thymocyte globulin induction, then tacrolimus and steroids for roughly 3 years. Study-level findings and limits: GvH clonotypes were identified within recipient marrow, with a subset emerging first in ileum or blood.

To note about this clone: Its antigen is as yet unknown.

Only in-frame clones appear in the TCRdb table, and some are missing; sequencing was by immunoSEQ multiplex PCR. Of several thousand clones listed, approximately 97% are singletons. V was cut by 0 bases and J by 5 bases, with 10 bases left in between. CDR3 length equals 14 residues. The germline CDR1 and CDR2 sequences are LNHDA and SQIVND (reference sequence). The sample in question was PBMCs, obtained 23 days after intestinal transplant. This chain uses TRBV19 with TRBJ1-1; D possibly corresponds to TRBD1 (5 bases). This clonotype originated in a human patient who received an intestinal transplant, so some T cells may come from the graft donor. The CDR3 region has the DNA TGTGCCAGTAGTATAGAAGGGACTGGGACTGAAGCTTTCTTT. Translated: CASSIEGTGTEAFF.